The source of this T cell receptor (beta chain) is a study of blood T cell repertoires in COVID-19. About the study: Some COVID-19 samples were acute and others convalescent; all came from the United States, Italy and Spain. T cells, B-cell-depleted T cells, or PBMCs supplied cDNA or gDNA.

Germline CDR1 SGHVS, CDR2 FNYEAQ. The CDR3 length is 14 residues. Trimming at V came to 5 bases and at J to 8 bases, leaving 6 bases not matched to a gene. Only in-frame clones appear in the TCRdb table, and some are missing; sequencing was by immunoSEQ multiplex PCR. The sample includes approximately 110,000 clones, more than 75% of them seen just once. The sample was peripheral blood. V usage is TRBV7-6 and J usage is TRBJ1-4; TRBD1 matches at 9 bases. The receptor was derived from a human donor in a cohort sampled during active COVID-19. DNA for the CDR3: TGTGCCAGCAGCACCGGGACAGGGAGCGAAAAACTGTTTTTT. Its translation is CASSTGTGSEKLFF.